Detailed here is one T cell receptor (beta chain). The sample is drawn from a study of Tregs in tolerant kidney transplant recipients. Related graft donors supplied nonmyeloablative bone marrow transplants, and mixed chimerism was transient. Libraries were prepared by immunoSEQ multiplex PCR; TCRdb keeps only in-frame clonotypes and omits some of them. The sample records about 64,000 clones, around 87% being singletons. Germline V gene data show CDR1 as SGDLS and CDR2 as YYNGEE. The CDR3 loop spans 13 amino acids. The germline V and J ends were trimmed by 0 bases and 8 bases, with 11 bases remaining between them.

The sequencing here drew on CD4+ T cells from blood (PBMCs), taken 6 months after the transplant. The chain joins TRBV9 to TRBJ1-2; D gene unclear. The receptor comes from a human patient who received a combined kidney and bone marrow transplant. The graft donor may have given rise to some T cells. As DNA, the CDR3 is TGTGCCAGCAGCGTAGACTTGAGGGAGGGCTACACCTTC. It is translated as CASSVDLREGYTF.